Below are 22 T cell receptor beta chains sequenced from a single sample in a study of blood T cell repertoires in COVID-19 (dated by TCRdb to about 2020). Library preparation used the immunoSEQ multiplex PCR assay. The immuneACCESS repertoire file appears here via TCRdb, limited to in-frame rearrangements. These files lack a portion of the clones; in checked studies, under half of the deficit traces to unresolved V genes, and the cause of the others is not known. This sample comprises about 170,000 clones, 80% to 90% of them detected only once. Roughly 7.7% of the sample goes to the ten largest clones. Sequencing was done on a sample of peripheral blood. The receptor source for this set is a middle-aged man who had recovered from COVID-19.

The chain uses TRBV2 and TRBJ2-6, with a tentative D call TRBD1 (5 bases). CDR1 and CDR2 (germline): SNHLY, FYNNEI. Trimming stripped 10 bases from V and 2 bases from J, with 9 bases between. The CDR3 runs 13 residues. This chain's CDR3 is CATSQAGANVLTF. CDR3 DNA sequence: TGTGCCACCTCACAGGCTGGGGCCAACGTCCTGACTTTC.

The rearrangement links TRBV6-2 or TRBV6-3 to TRBJ2-5, with a possible D match to TRBD2 (5 bases). V was trimmed by 5 bases and J by 7 bases, leaving 8 bases between them. The CDR3 is 11 residues long. Germline V gene data show CDR1 as MNHEY and CDR2 as SVGEGT. CDR3 sequence reads: CASSRRSTQYF. The CDR3 DNA is TGTGCCAGCAGTAGGAGGTCGACCCAGTACTTC.

This clone was counted once. This chain connects TRBV11-2 to TRBJ2-3; 8 nucleotides align to TRBD2. There are 15 residues in the CDR3. V was pared by 1 base and J by 1 base, with 1 base of the junction left unmatched. Germline CDR1 and CDR2: SGHAT and FQNNGV. The CDR3 coding sequence is TGTGCCAGCAGCTTAGCACTAGCGGGCACAGATACGCAGTATTTT. Residues: CASSLALAGTDTQYF.

V gene TRBV4-3 combines with J gene TRBJ2-7; 8 nucleotides line up with TRBD1. The germline V gene has CDR1 LGHNA and CDR2 YSLEER. This CDR3 has 15 residues. V lost 4 bases to trimming and J lost 3 bases; unmatched junction nucleotides: 8. CDR3 sequence reads: CASSRGQGIHYEQYF. The DNA for the CDR3 is TGCGCCAGCAGCCGTGGACAGGGTATCCACTACGAGCAGTACTTC.

The V gene is TRBV7-2, the J gene TRBJ2-1, with 9 bases fitting TRBD1. The ends lost 5 bases at V and 8 bases at J; junction bases unmatched: 7. CDR3 size: 14 residues. From germline, CDR1 is SGHTA and CDR2 FQGNSA. CDR3 sequence (DNA): TGTGCCAGCAGCATTCGACAGGGGGGCGATGAGCAGTTCTTC. Amino acids: CASSIRQGGDEQFF. Full variable domain (outside the CDR3, taken from reference TRBV7-2 and TRBJ2-1): GAGVSQSPSNKVTEKGKDVELRCDPISGHTALYWYRQSLGQGLEFLIYFQGNSAPDKSGLPSDRFSAERTGGSVSTLTIQRTQQEDSAVYLCASSIRQGGDEQFFGPGTRLTVL.

This chain connects TRBV19 to TRBJ2-2; D gene ambiguous. The germline CDR1 and CDR2 sequences are LNHDA and SQIVND (reference sequence). V lost 1 base, J lost 5 bases, and 5 bases lay in between. The CDR3 has 13 amino acids. The DNA for the CDR3 is TGTGCCAGTAGTATAGGCAGTACCGGGGAGCTGTTTTTT. The encoded protein is CASSIGSTGELFF.

This sequence joins TRBV5-6 and TRBJ1-5, with TRBD1 as a possible D gene (5 bases). The CDR3 has 18 residues. CDR1 and CDR2 from the germline V gene are SGHDT and YYEEEE. V was clipped by 6 bases and J by 0 bases, with 22 bases between them. CDR3 sequence: CASNLWAGPLYSNQPQHF. CDR3 in DNA: TGTGCCAGCAATCTGTGGGCAGGGCCTCTATATAGCAATCAGCCCCAGCATTTT.

The V call is TRBV6-5, the J call TRBJ2-3, with 12 bases aligning to TRBD2. V lost 9 bases, J lost 4 bases, and 5 bases stayed unmatched. Germline V gene data show CDR1 as MNHEY and CDR2 as SVGAGI. This CDR3 region has 14 residues. CDR3 residues: CASRLAGASDTQYF. The CDR3 nucleotides are TGTGCCAGTAGACTAGCGGGAGCTTCAGATACGCAGTATTTT.

Points on this clone: Different DNA sequences within this sample yield the same CDR3. The rearrangement joins TRBV28 to TRBJ2-7; D not resolved. V lost 6 bases and J lost 4, with 4 bases in between. Germline-derived CDR1 and CDR2 are MDHEN and SYDVKM. CDR3 size: 10 residues. CDR3 region: CASSGYEQYF. The CDR3 bases are TGTGCCAGCAGCGGGTACGAGCAGTACTTC.

The chain couples TRBV5-8 to TRBJ1-1; D might be TRBD1 (5 bases). Germline V lookup: CDR1 SGHTS, CDR2 YDEGEE. V gave up 1 base and J gave up 1 base, with 8 bases separating them. CDR3 size: 14 residues. In DNA, the CDR3 is TGTGCCAGCAGCTTGATAGGGGCGAACACTGAAGCTTTCTTT. It codes for CASSLIGANTEAFF.

This chain uses TRBV6-1 with TRBJ2-6; weak D call: TRBD2 (5 bases). The CDR3 covers 16 residues. Germline assignment: CDR1 MNHNS and CDR2 SASEGT. V shed 3 bases and J shed 2 bases, with 11 bases lying between them. Here the CDR3 reads CASSESGLAGANVLTF. CDR3 bases: TGTGCCAGCAGTGAGTCGGGGTTGGCTGGGGCCAACGTCCTGACTTTC.

The chain carries TRBV24-1 and TRBJ2-3, with D uncertain. With 0 bases removed from V and 0 bases from J, the gap between germline ends came to 3 bases. The CDR3 length is 14 residues. The germline gives CDR1 KGHDR, CDR2 SFDVKD. The DNA for the CDR3 is TGTGCCACCAGTGATTTGCAGAGCACAGATACGCAGTATTTT. The encoded protein is CATSDLQSTDTQYF.

The chain links TRBV7-3 to TRBJ1-6, with 8 bases that match TRBD1. The ends lost 5 bases at V and 6 bases at J; junction bases unmatched: 3. The CDR3 spans 14 residues. Looked up from germline, CDR1 is SGHTA and CDR2 is FQGTGA. Here the CDR3 DNA reads TGTGCCAGCAGCATACAGGGGGTTAATTCACCCCTCCACTTT. It specifies CASSIQGVNSPLHF.

The chain uses TRBV5-3 and TRBJ2-6; D call uncertain. TRBV5-3 falls under the ORF class, with uncertain function. Trimming removed 3 bases at V and 2 bases at J, with 9 bases between. CDR3 length: 15 amino acids. CDR3 nucleotides: TGTGCCAGAAGCTATTACAACCCTGGGGCCAACGTCCTGACTTTC. Protein sequence: CARSYYNPGANVLTF.

This clone was detected a few times. This chain connects TRBV19 to TRBJ2-3; TRBD1 matches at 10 bases. The CDR3 extends over 14 amino acids. Per germline, CDR1 LNHDA and CDR2 SQIVND (reference sequence). Germline trimming cut 5 bases from V and 5 bases from J; bases unmatched to any gene: 4. In nucleotides, the CDR3 is TGTGCCAGTAGTTACGGGACAGGGGTAGATACGCAGTATTTT. As protein: CASSYGTGVDTQYF. The full variable domain, its missing parts supplied by reference TRBV19 and TRBJ2-3, is DGGITQSPKYLFRKEGQNVTLSCEQNLNHDAMYWYRQDPGQGLRLIYYSQIVNDFQKGDIAEGYSVSREKKESFPLTVTSAQKNPTAFYLCASSYGTGVDTQYFGPGTRLTVL.

This sequence joins TRBV7-9 and TRBJ2-7; possible D gene TRBD2, 6 bases. V was clipped by 2 bases and J by 7 bases, with 21 bases between them. There are 16 residues in the CDR3. Germline assignment: CDR1 SEHNR and CDR2 FQNEAQ (reference sequence). CDR3 in amino acids: CASSLRTGPYGGEQYF. In DNA form, the CDR3 reads TGTGCCAGCAGCTTAAGGACCGGACCTTATGGGGGGGAGCAGTACTTC. Full variable domain (outside the CDR3, taken from reference TRBV7-9 and TRBJ2-7): DTGVSQNPRHKITKRGQNVTFRCDPISEHNRLYWYRQTLGQGPEFLTYFQNEAQLEKSRLLSDRFSAERPKGSFSTLEIQRTEQGDSAMYLCASSLRTGPYGGEQYFGPGTRLTVT.

This sequence joins TRBV9 and TRBJ2-3; the match to TRBD2 covers 11 bases. CDR1 is SGDLS, CDR2 YYNGEE, per germline. V shed 1 base, J shed 0 bases, and the junction held 1 base outside the gene matches. The CDR3 has 16 amino acids. The CDR3 spells CASSVTSGSSTDTQYF. As DNA, the CDR3 is TGTGCCAGCAGCGTAACTAGCGGGAGTAGCACAGATACGCAGTATTTT.

The V call is TRBV20-1, the J call TRBJ1-2; no clear D. Germline V gene lookup returns CDR1 DFQATT and CDR2 SNEGSKA (reference sequence). The CDR3 is 10 amino acids. Trimming removed 4 bases from V and 7 bases from J, with 7 bases in between. The DNA for the CDR3 is TGCAGTGCTACGGTACTTGGCTACACCTTC. It translates to CSATVLGYTF.

CDR3 residues: CASSQSAREQYF. Written as DNA, the CDR3 is TGTGCCAGCAGCCAATCAGCGCGGGAGCAGTACTTC. J is TRBJ2-7 and V is TRBV3-1 (or the pseudogene TRBV3-2); D is unresolved. CDR3 size: 12 residues. CDR1 is LGHDT and CDR2 is YNNKEL in the germline V gene (reference sequence). V lost 2 bases and J lost 7, with 9 bases in between.

V and J are TRBV29-1 and TRBJ2-5; TRBD2 might be the D (6 bases). Trimming pared 1 base from V and 1 base from J, leaving 13 bases between. The CDR3 has 15 residues. The V gene's germline CDR1 is SQVTM and CDR2 ANQGSEA. CDR3 bases: TGCAGCGTTGAAGTGGCCGGGGGACTCCAAGAGACCCAGTACTTC. Its translation is CSVEVAGGLQETQYF.

With respect to this clone: The junction departs from germline at one end; a sequencing error may be responsible. The CDR3 sequence: CASSLVGEMVF. The CDR3 bases are TGTGCCAGCAGTTTGGTCGGGGAAATGGTCTTT. The rearrangement uses TRBV12-3 or TRBV12-4 and TRBJ1-4; no clear D gene. This CDR3 has 11 amino acids.

The rearrangement links TRBV29-1 to TRBJ2-1; D may be TRBD2 (6 bases). V was shortened by 6 bases and J by 10 bases, with 13 bases between the two germline ends. Germline CDR1 reads SQVTM; CDR2 reads ANQGSEA. This CDR3 has 11 amino acids. The CDR3 nucleotides read TGCAGCGTCCGCGGGGCAAGGGAGCAGTTCTTC. It encodes CSVRGAREQFF.